This T cell receptor (beta chain) was sequenced in a study of blood T cell repertoires in COVID-19. Study summary: The analysed material was cDNA or gDNA that came from T cells, B-cell-depleted T cells, or PBMCs.

This table comes from immunoSEQ multiplex PCR, and its TCRdb copy is limited to in-frame clones, with some not included. Of around 220,000 clones in the sample, just over 85% were seen once. This clone was recorded once. Participants spanned ages about 18 to 90 years and resided in 20 to 30 US areas. The source material was PBMCs or T cells enriched from blood (not recorded which). The sequence derives from a woman in her fifties or sixties with acute COVID-19.

CDR3 loop: CASSLATGSSYEQYF. CDR3 bases: TGTGCCAGCAGCTTGGCTACGGGGAGCTCCTACGAGCAGTACTTC. The chain uses TRBV5-4 and TRBJ2-7, with D perhaps TRBD2 (5 bases). The germline V gene encodes CDR1 SGHNT and CDR2 YYREEE (reference sequence). Trimming left V 0 bases short and J 0 bases short, with 10 bases between. This CDR3 comprises 15 residues.